This T cell receptor beta chain was sequenced during a study of shared T cell receptors in the human thymus. The table came from immunoSEQ multiplex PCR; TCRdb's copy has only in-frame clones and leaves some out. The data contain approximately 490,000 clones, about 84% of them singletons. The CDR3 extends over 18 amino acids. The ends lost 1 base at V and 8 bases at J; junction bases unmatched: 14. The V gene's germline CDR1 is MGHDK and CDR2 SYGVNS. The data were also submitted as part of a second study, on human thymus T cells. That study reports: Donors consisted of healthy Finnish infants (having corrective surgery for congenital heart defects). Thymic tissue was derived from resections collected during corrective heart surgery. Repertoires sampled from thymus and blood appeared biased in V and J gene usage.

The chain is built from TRBV25-1 and TRBJ2-1, with TRBD1 identical over 10 bases. The TCR sequence derives from a boy under two years old with a congenital heart defect. Sequences were obtained from thymocytes. Here the CDR3 DNA reads TGTGCCAGCAGTGAATTCTTTCATTCCGACAGGGGGCGCGATGAGCAGTTCTTC. It translates to CASSEFFHSDRGRDEQFF.